These T cell receptor beta chains were read from a single sample in a study of identical twins. TCRdb redid the calling of the 5' RACE reads with MiXCR, one entry per CDR3 protein. The sample contains 450,000 or so distinct CDR3 sequences, 14% of which appear only once. The data were also submitted as part of a second study, on yellow fever vaccine responses in identical twins.

Sequenced: CD4+ T cells sorted from blood. These receptors were obtained from a woman under 30 in good health. Each CDR3 is given with its conserved first and last residue. Fields, in order: clone size, J gene, V gene, D gene, CDR3 protein, CDR3 DNA. D genes are given only for firm matches. Size values are once, few and many counts, or a class for expanded clones, and some rows have none.

abundance: .
j_gene: TRBJ2-7
v_gene: TRBV7-2
d_gene: TRBD2
CDR3aa: CASSPGLAGGVSYEQYF
CDR3nt: TGTGCCAGCAGCCCGGGACTAGCGGGAGGGGTATCCTACGAGCAGTACTTC

abundance: .
j_gene: TRBJ2-2
v_gene: TRBV12-3/TRBV12-4
d_gene: .
CDR3aa: CASTVREELFF
CDR3nt: TGTGCCAGCACAGTCAGGGAGGAGCTGTTTTTT

abundance: few
j_gene: TRBJ2-7
v_gene: TRBV5-1
d_gene: .
CDR3aa: CASRDGTYEQYF
CDR3nt: TGCGCCAGCAGAGACGGAACCTACGAGCAGTACTTC

abundance: .
j_gene: TRBJ1-1
v_gene: TRBV29-1
d_gene: .
CDR3aa: CSVLGMKKNTEAFF
CDR3nt: TGCAGCGTTTTGGGAATGAAAAAGAACACTGAAGCTTTCTTT

abundance: few
j_gene: TRBJ1-1
v_gene: TRBV20-1
d_gene: .
CDR3aa: CSARDLGGTPLGAEAFF
CDR3nt: TGCAGTGCTAGAGATCTTGGGGGTACCCCACTCGGTGCTGAAGCTTTCTTT

abundance: .
j_gene: TRBJ2-4
v_gene: TRBV11-2
d_gene: TRBD1
CDR3aa: CASSLRDRERLAKNIQYF
CDR3nt: TGTGCCAGCAGCCTCCGGGACAGGGAAAGATTGGCCAAAAACATTCAGTACTTC

abundance: few
j_gene: TRBJ1-5
v_gene: TRBV20-1
d_gene: .
CDR3aa: CSAEPPGPSHQPQHF
CDR3nt: TGCAGTGCTGAACCACCGGGACCTTCACATCAGCCCCAGCATTTT

abundance: .
j_gene: TRBJ1-5
v_gene: TRBV7-2
d_gene: TRBD1
CDR3aa: CASSTGGTVGQPQHF
CDR3nt: TGTGCCAGCAGCACAGGGGGCACAGTCGGTCAGCCCCAGCATTTT

abundance: many
j_gene: TRBJ2-7
v_gene: TRBV5-1
d_gene: .
CDR3aa: CASSLGTSRYEQYF
CDR3nt: TGCGCCAGCAGCTTGGGAACCTCTAGGTACGAGCAGTACTTC

abundance: few
j_gene: TRBJ2-7
v_gene: TRBV20-1
d_gene: .
CDR3aa: CSATQTREWSRWQYF
CDR3nt: TGCAGTGCTACTCAAACCAGGGAGTGGTCGCGGTGGCAGTACTTC

abundance: few
j_gene: TRBJ2-7
v_gene: TRBV7-9
d_gene: .
CDR3aa: CASSPPQATSYEQYF
CDR3nt: TGTGCCAGCAGCCCCCCCCAGGCCACCTCCTACGAGCAGTACTTC

abundance: .
j_gene: TRBJ1-1
v_gene: TRBV6-2/TRBV6-3
d_gene: .
CDR3aa: CASRGGHLRSTEAFF
CDR3nt: TGTGCCAGCCGAGGGGGACATCTCCGGAGCACTGAAGCTTTCTTT

abundance: few
j_gene: TRBJ2-5
v_gene: TRBV25-1
d_gene: .
CDR3aa: CASSGSRENYETQYF
CDR3nt: TGTGCCAGCAGCGGTTCCAGGGAGAACTATGAGACCCAGTACTTC

abundance: few
j_gene: TRBJ2-5
v_gene: TRBV7-9
d_gene: .
CDR3aa: CASTGTETQYF
CDR3nt: TGTGCCAGCACGGGGACGGAGACCCAGTACTTC

abundance: .
j_gene: TRBJ2-7
v_gene: TRBV12-3/TRBV12-4
d_gene: .
CDR3aa: CASSLFPGTEQYF
CDR3nt: TGTGCCAGCAGTTTATTCCCAGGGACCGAGCAGTACTTC

abundance: .
j_gene: TRBJ1-4
v_gene: TRBV4-3
d_gene: .
CDR3aa: CASSQIVPPGGDEKLFF
CDR3nt: TGCGCCAGCAGCCAGATAGTCCCGCCTGGAGGGGATGAAAAACTGTTTTTT

abundance: many
j_gene: TRBJ2-2
v_gene: TRBV29-1
d_gene: TRBD2
CDR3aa: CSVEGAAGGSNTGELFF
CDR3nt: TGCAGCGTTGAAGGGGCCGCTGGCGGGAGTAACACCGGGGAGCTGTTTTTT

abundance: .
j_gene: TRBJ2-7
v_gene: TRBV5-1
d_gene: .
CDR3aa: CASTRGTPTYEQYF
CDR3nt: TGCGCCAGCACCCGAGGGACACCTACCTACGAGCAGTACTTC

abundance: .
j_gene: TRBJ2-1
v_gene: TRBV29-1
d_gene: .
CDR3aa: CSVERDRNVNEQFF
CDR3nt: TGCAGCGTTGAGAGGGACCGCAACGTCAATGAGCAGTTCTTC

abundance: .
j_gene: TRBJ2-5
v_gene: TRBV29-1
d_gene: .
CDR3aa: CSVRELETQYF
CDR3nt: TGCAGCGTTCGGGAGTTGGAGACCCAGTACTTC

abundance: few
j_gene: TRBJ2-7
v_gene: TRBV10-3
d_gene: .
CDR3aa: CAISESGGGQYF
CDR3nt: TGTGCCATCAGTGAGTCTGGGGGTGGGCAGTACTTC

abundance: few
j_gene: TRBJ2-2
v_gene: TRBV12-3/TRBV12-4
d_gene: TRBD1
CDR3aa: CASRLVGQGFGGELFF
CDR3nt: TGTGCCAGCAGATTAGTAGGACAGGGTTTCGGCGGGGAGCTGTTTTTT

abundance: few
j_gene: TRBJ2-3
v_gene: TRBV5-4
d_gene: .
CDR3aa: CASSLNWLSTDTQYF
CDR3nt: TGTGCCAGCAGCCTGAACTGGCTTAGCACAGATACGCAGTATTTT

abundance: few
j_gene: TRBJ1-1
v_gene: TRBV6-2/TRBV6-3
d_gene: .
CDR3aa: CASRDTEAFF
CDR3nt: TGTGCCAGCAGGGACACTGAAGCTTTCTTT

abundance: many
j_gene: TRBJ2-3
v_gene: TRBV7-2
d_gene: .
CDR3aa: CASTLRASRTDTQYF
CDR3nt: TGTGCCAGCACCCTTAGAGCTAGCCGAACAGATACGCAGTATTTT

abundance: many
j_gene: TRBJ2-1
v_gene: TRBV5-1
d_gene: TRBD1
CDR3aa: CASSLGQGISYNEQFF
CDR3nt: TGCGCCAGCAGCTTGGGACAGGGCATTTCCTACAATGAGCAGTTCTTC

abundance: many
j_gene: TRBJ2-3
v_gene: TRBV4-1
d_gene: TRBD1
CDR3aa: CASSQGTGQRGDTQYF
CDR3nt: TGCGCCAGCAGCCAGGGGACAGGCCAGCGAGGAGATACGCAGTATTTT

abundance: few
j_gene: TRBJ2-5
v_gene: TRBV5-5
d_gene: TRBD2
CDR3aa: CASSLVPIAGQETQYF
CDR3nt: TGTGCCAGCAGCTTGGTCCCTATAGCGGGGCAAGAGACCCAGTACTTC

abundance: .
j_gene: TRBJ2-1
v_gene: TRBV14
d_gene: TRBD2
CDR3aa: CASSQLAGGHNEQFF
CDR3nt: TGTGCCAGCAGCCAACTAGCGGGGGGCCACAATGAGCAGTTCTTC

abundance: .
j_gene: TRBJ2-2
v_gene: TRBV24-1
d_gene: .
CDR3aa: CATSARQGFGLAGELFF
CDR3nt: TGTGCCACCAGTGCGCGGCAGGGGTTTGGGTTAGCCGGGGAGCTGTTTTTT

abundance: few
j_gene: TRBJ2-7
v_gene: TRBV15
d_gene: .
CDR3aa: CATSRVAGGSYEQYF
CDR3nt: TGTGCCACCAGCAGAGTGGCCGGGGGCTCATACGAGCAGTACTTC

abundance: .
j_gene: TRBJ2-3
v_gene: TRBV7-9
d_gene: TRBD2
CDR3aa: CASSPRSAGGRGDTQYF
CDR3nt: TGTGCCAGCAGCCCCCGGTCAGCGGGGGGGCGGGGAGATACGCAGTATTTT

abundance: .
j_gene: TRBJ2-7
v_gene: TRBV12-3/TRBV12-4
d_gene: TRBD2
CDR3aa: CEPRGGHYEQYF
CDR3nt: TGTGAACCCCGGGGGGGCCACTACGAGCAGTACTTC

abundance: .
j_gene: TRBJ1-3
v_gene: TRBV28
d_gene: TRBD1
CDR3aa: CASSATGALSGNTIYF
CDR3nt: TGTGCCAGCAGTGCTACAGGGGCGCTCTCTGGAAACACCATATATTTT

abundance: few
j_gene: TRBJ2-5
v_gene: TRBV5-1
d_gene: TRBD1
CDR3aa: CASSLGGQPQETQYF
CDR3nt: TGCGCCAGCAGCTTGGGGGGACAGCCGCAAGAGACCCAGTACTTC